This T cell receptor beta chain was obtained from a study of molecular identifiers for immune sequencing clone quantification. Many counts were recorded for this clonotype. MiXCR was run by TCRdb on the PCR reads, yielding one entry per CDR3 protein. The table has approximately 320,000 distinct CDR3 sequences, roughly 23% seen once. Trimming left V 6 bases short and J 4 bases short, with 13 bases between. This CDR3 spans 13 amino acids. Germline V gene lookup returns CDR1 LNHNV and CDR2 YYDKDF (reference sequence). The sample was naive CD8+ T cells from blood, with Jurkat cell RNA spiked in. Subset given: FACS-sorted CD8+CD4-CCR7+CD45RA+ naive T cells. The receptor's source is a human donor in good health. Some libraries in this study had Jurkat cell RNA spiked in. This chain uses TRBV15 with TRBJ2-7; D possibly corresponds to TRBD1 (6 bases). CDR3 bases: TGTGCCACCAGTATGTCAGGGGAGTACGAGCAGTACTTC. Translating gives CATSMSGEYEQYF.